This T cell receptor (beta chain) derives from a study of glioma-infiltrating T cells. Study results and limitations: Non-neoplastic patients had below-expected tissue-blood divergence, while all gliomas exceeded expectation. Patients with low tissue-blood divergence carried a signature set of shared blood CDR3 motifs.

TCR alpha and beta CDR3 regions were amplified from RNA using iRepertoire nested multiplex PCR. Via MiXCR, TCRdb re-called the multiplex PCR reads, giving one row per CDR3 protein. The profile shows roughly 350,000 distinct CDR3 sequences, about two fifths of them singletons. The CDR3 is made up of 13 amino acids. Germline CDR1 and CDR2: LGHNT and FRNRAP. V was pared by 4 bases and J by 0 bases, with 6 bases between. On this clonotype: Its antigen remains unidentified.

The sequenced sample was glioma tissue, nonneoplastic brain tissue, or PBMCs (not recorded which). The sequence came from a human donor with low-grade glioma or glioblastoma, undergoing nonglioma brain surgery, or in good health (not recorded which). V and J are TRBV12-5 and TRBJ2-5; D not resolved. CDR3 DNA sequence: TGTGCTAGTGGTTCTGGTGACCAAGAGACCCAGTACTTC. Its protein product is CASGSGDQETQYF.